Described below is a single TCR beta chain sequence and its context. The target of this receptor is not known. Base qualities are missing; no much larger clone stands one base away. The CDR3 regions of human TCRbeta chains were subjected to immunosequencing. In the original analysis: TCRs in the repertoires were matched against a reference library of SARS-CoV-2-specific TCRs that had been generated with the MIRA antigen-specificity platform. Breadth meant the fraction of unique TCRs that were SARS-CoV-2-associated, whereas depth meant the fraction of total T cells that were SARS-CoV-2-associated. Each spike-specific TCR was assigned to its reactive spike region and to a CD4 or CD8 class using the MIRA data. Log10-transformed breadth and depth values were compared by one-way ANOVA with Sidak's multiple comparisons tests. Held by TCRdb, this immuneACCESS table contains in-frame sequences only and omits some clones. Under half of the omission traces to an unresolved V gene where checked; the cause of the rest is unknown. V, J and clone size derive from that table, while D and trimming were established from the DNA sequence. The sample data list some 150,000 clones, and around nine tenths of these were observed just once. 1.5% to 2% of the sample lies in the top ten.

The time point label corresponds to: baseline before first vaccination. The vaccinee samples were drawn from two UK trials, COV001 and COV002, one of which was a single-blind randomized controlled phase 2/3 trial testing AZD1222 (ChAdOx1 nCoV-19) in healthy adults. For TCRbeta chain sequencing, PBMC samples from trial participants were taken at day 0 and at day 28 after the second dose. The data derive from a study of T cell responses to AZD1222 COVID-19 vaccine (dated by TCRdb to the early 2020s). Turning to the overall study: AZD1222 recipients whose second dose came at about 4 weeks and those whose second dose came at about 12 weeks were combined into one group, since spike-specific TCR depth and breadth did not differ between the two schedules. TCR sequencing covered some 250 trial participants: 200 to 220 given two doses of AZD1222 and approximately 26 given two doses of MenACWY control vaccine. Enrollment into the trials was organized by age into subgroups of 18-55, 56-69 and 70-plus years, and those subgroups contained roughly 150, 30 and 60 TCR-sequenced participants, respectively. General study outcomes and caveats: After two AZD1222 doses, spike-specific TCR breadth and depth were significantly higher than at day 0 and than in MenACWY recipients. Only five to seven AZD1222 recipients were SARS-CoV-2 seropositive at baseline, limiting conclusions about previously exposed vaccinees. Most participants were white British and females outnumbered males, and the authors suggested that clonal diversity may have been underestimated. CD4 TCRs associated with the vaccine covered the entire spike protein, and the dominant responses were in regions 160-218 and 743-854. In the small 56-69-year group, the increase in depth fell short of significance, most likely because of low power. Because no day 14 peak-response samples were available, repertoires were characterized only after the peak T cell response. Reportedly, almost half of the unique spike-specific TCRs recognized epitopes lying outside the regions that are mutated in the B.1.351 and B.1.1.7 variants.

This specimen consisted of peripheral blood, obtained on day 0 of AZD1222 vaccination. The receptor was derived from an adult in good health.

The DNA is as follows: TGTGCCAGCAGTTTATCCAGACTCAACAACCCCTACAATGAGCAGTTCTTC. The resulting protein is CASSLSRLNNPYNEQFF. The V and J genes are TRBV27 and TRBJ2-1; the D gene cannot be named for sure. The CDR3 runs 17 residues from the cysteine to the phenylalanine. Of all the DNA, just the CDR3 is kept, 51 bases in frame from base 1. CDR1 and CDR2 (MNHEY, SMNVEV) derive from the germline V gene (reference sequence). Trimming removed 0 bases from V and 2 bases from J, leaving 14 bases between the germline ends.